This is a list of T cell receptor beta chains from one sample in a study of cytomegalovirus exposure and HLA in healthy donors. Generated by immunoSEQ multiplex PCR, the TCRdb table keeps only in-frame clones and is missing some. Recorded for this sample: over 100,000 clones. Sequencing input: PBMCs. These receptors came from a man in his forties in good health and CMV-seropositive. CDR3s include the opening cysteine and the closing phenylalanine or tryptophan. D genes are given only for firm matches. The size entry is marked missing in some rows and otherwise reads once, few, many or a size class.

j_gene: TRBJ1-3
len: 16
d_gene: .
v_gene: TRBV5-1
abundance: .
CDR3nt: TGCGCCAGCAGCCCCGAACACTTCGTGGAGGGAAACACCATATATTTT
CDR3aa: CASSPEHFVEGNTIYF

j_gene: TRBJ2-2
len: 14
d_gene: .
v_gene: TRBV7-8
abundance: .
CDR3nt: TGTGCCAGCAGCTTGAGACTGAACACCGGGGAGCTGTTTTTT
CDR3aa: CASSLRLNTGELFF

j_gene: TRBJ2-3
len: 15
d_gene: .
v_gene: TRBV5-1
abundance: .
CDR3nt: TGCGCCAGCAGCTTGGCTCAGCGCAAGACAGATACGCAGTATTTT
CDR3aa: CASSLAQRKTDTQYF

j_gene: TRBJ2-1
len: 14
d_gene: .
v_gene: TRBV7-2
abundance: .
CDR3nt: TGTGCCAGCAGCTTAGAGGCCCGGGGAGGCGAGCAGTTCTTC
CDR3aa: CASSLEARGGEQFF

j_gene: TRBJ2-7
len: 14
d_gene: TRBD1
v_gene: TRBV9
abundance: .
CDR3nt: TGTGCCAGCAGTCGACAGGGGTTTTCCTACGAGCAGTACTTC
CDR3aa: CASSRQGFSYEQYF

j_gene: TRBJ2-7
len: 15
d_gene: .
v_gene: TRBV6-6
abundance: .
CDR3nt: TGTGCCAGCAGTTACTCGACGGGGACTGCCTACGAGCAGTACTTC
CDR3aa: CASSYSTGTAYEQYF

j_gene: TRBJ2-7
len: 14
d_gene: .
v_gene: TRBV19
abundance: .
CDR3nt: TGTGCCAGTAGTAACGGGGGAAGCTCCTACGAGCAGTACTTC
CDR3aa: CASSNGGSSYEQYF

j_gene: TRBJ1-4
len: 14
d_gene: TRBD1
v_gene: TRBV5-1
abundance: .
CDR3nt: TGCGCCAGCAGCTTGGGACAGGGTAATGAAAAACTGTTTTTT
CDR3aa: CASSLGQGNEKLFF

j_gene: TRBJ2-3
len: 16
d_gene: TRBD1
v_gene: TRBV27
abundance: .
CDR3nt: TGTGCCAGCAGTTTGCTGGCAGGGGACAGGGCAGATACGCAGTATTTT
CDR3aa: CASSLLAGDRADTQYF

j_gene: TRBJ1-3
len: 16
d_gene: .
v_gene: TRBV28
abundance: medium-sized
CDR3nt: TGTGCCAGCAGTCCCGCCCTGACAGGCCCTGGAAACACCATATATTTT
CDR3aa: CASSPALTGPGNTIYF